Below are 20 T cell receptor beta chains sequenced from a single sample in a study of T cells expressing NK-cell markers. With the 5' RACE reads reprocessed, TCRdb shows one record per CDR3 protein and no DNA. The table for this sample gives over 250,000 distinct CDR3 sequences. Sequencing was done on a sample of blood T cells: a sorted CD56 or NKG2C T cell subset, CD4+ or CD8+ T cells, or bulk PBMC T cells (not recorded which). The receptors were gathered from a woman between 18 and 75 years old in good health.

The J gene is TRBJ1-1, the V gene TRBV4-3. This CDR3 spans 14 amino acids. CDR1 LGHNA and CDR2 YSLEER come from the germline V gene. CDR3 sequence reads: CASSQEAFSTEAFF.

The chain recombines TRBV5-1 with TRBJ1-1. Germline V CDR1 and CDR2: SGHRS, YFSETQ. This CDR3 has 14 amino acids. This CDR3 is CASSPGHGVVGAFF.

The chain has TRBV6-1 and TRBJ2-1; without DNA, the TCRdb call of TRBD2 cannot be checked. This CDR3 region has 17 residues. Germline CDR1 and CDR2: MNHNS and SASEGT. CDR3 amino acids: CASSDRPSGRYNNEQFF.

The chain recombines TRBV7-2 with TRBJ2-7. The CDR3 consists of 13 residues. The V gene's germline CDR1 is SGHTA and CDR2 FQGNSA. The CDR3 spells CASRTPGPYEQYF.

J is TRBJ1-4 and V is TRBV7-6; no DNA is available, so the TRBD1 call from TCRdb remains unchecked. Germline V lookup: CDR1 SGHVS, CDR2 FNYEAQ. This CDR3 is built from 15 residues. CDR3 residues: CASSLGTVANEKLFF.

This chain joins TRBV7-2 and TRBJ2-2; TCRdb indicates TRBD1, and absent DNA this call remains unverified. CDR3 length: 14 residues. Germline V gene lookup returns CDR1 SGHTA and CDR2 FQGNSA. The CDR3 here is CASHQGGYTGELFF.

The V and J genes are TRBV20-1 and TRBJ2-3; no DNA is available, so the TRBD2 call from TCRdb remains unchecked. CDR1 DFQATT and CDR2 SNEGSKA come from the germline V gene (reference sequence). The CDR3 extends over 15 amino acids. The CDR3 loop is CSASGRLMGTDTQYF.

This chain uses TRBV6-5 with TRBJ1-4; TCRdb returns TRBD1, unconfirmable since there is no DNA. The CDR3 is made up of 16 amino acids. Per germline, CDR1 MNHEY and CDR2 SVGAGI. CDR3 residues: CASSYFGGQGTEKLFF.

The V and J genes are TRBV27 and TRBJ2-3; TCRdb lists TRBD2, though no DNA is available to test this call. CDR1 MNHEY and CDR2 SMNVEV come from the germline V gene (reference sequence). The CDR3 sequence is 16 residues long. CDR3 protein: CASTMRRGLATDTQYF.

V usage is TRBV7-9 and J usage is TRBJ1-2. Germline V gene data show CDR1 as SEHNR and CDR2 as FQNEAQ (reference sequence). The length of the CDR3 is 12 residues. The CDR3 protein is CASRPGEGRYTF.

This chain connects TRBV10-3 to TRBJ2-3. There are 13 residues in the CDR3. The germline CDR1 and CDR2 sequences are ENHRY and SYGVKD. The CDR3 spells CAIRIGSTDTQYF.

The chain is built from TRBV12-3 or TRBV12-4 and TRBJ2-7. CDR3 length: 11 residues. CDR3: CASSQSGEQYF.

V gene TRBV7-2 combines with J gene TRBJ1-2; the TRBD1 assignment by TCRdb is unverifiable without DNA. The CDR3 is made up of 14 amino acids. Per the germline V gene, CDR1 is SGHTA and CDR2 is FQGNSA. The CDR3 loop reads CASRPQGSVYGYTF.

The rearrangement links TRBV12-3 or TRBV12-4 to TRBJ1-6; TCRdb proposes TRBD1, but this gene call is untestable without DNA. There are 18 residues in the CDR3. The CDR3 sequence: CASNLGGTGGSYNSPLHF.

This CDR3 reads CASSYFGLLEQYF. The chain couples TRBV6-2 or TRBV6-3 to TRBJ2-7. This CDR3 has 13 residues. Germline V gene sequence: CDR1 MNHEY, CDR2 SVGEGT.

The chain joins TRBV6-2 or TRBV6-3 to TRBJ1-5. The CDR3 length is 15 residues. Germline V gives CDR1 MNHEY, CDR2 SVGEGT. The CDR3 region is CASSYLGTGNQPQHF.

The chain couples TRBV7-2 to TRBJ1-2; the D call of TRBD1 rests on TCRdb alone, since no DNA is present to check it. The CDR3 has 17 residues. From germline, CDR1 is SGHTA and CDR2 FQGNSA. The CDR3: CASSRYDTGAERDGYTF.

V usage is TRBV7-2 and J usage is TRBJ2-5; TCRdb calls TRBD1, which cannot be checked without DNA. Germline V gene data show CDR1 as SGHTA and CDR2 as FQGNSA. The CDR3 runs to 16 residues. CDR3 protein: CASSLVDLRRGETQYF.

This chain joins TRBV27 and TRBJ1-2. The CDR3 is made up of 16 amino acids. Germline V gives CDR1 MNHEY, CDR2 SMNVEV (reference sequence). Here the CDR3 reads CASSSRLAGANYGYTF.

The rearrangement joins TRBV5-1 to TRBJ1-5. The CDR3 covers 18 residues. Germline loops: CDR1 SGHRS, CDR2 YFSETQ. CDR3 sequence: CASSLVPSIHSKNQPQHF.